This T cell receptor (beta chain) is from a study of spatial heterogeneity in lung cancer. Study information: Compared with alpha-chain sequences, beta-chain sequences were consistently detected in greater numbers.

Every TCR cDNA molecule bore a unique molecular identifier. TCRdb passed the 5' RACE reads through MiXCR, listing each CDR3 protein once. Of several thousand distinct CDR3 sequences detected, about 10% appear once; the ten largest clones hold about 10%. The CDR3 has 13 residues. V dropped 7 bases and J dropped 4; count of bases not matched to a gene: 6. Germline V gene data show CDR1 as MDHEN and CDR2 as SYDVKM. Points from the study as a whole: The study found that expanded intratumoral alpha and beta TCR counts tracked tumor mutation counts.

Notes on this clonotype: The target antigen is unknown.

Time point denoted: sample taken at primary tumor resection. Unsorted whole RNA from tumor, nontumor lung or frozen PBMC underwent sequencing. This sequence originates from a female donor with early-stage non-small cell lung cancer. This rearrangement joins TRBV28 to TRBJ1-2; 7 nucleotides align to TRBD1. Sequences were derived from lung tumor tissue, sampled at surgery. The CDR3 is CASNRQGGYGYTF. The CDR3 DNA reads TGTGCCAGCAACCGACAGGGTGGCTATGGCTACACCTTC.